This entry concerns a single T cell receptor beta chain. Using its own MiXCR run on the RT-PCR reads, TCRdb lists one record per CDR3 protein. Of roughly 190,000 distinct CDR3 sequences in the sample, 35% to 50% were seen once. The CDR3 is 11 amino acids. Germline trimming cut 5 bases from V and 13 bases from J; bases unmatched to any gene: 4. Germline assignment: CDR1 KGHDR and CDR2 SFDVKD. This sample stems from a study of patients and donors after allogeneic stem cell transplantation. The rearrangement uses TRBV24-1 and TRBJ2-1; TRBD2 matches 7 bases. The sequenced sample was blood, either unsorted or a sorted T cell fraction (not recorded which). This TCR came from a human donor who was either an allogeneic HSCT recipient or a stem cell or donor lymphocyte infusion donor (not recorded which). It is not recorded whose cells these are; they may come from a transplant donor. CDR3 loop: CATSVGGVQFF. The CDR3 region has the DNA TGTGCCACCAGTGTGGGAGGGGTACAGTTCTTC.